Below, 3 T cell receptor beta chains from the same sample are listed, as sequenced in a study of blood T cell repertoires in COVID-19. The data were produced by immunoSEQ multiplex PCR, yet TCRdb's version contains in-frame clones alone and is incomplete. The sample has 350,000 to 400,000 clones, about 88% seen once. The sequencing input was PBMCs or T cells enriched from blood (not recorded which). The source of these receptors is a woman between 18 and 29 years old who had recovered from COVID-19.

The chain combines TRBV5-6 with TRBJ2-2; 10 bases agree with TRBD2. Germline CDR1 SGHDT, CDR2 YYEEEE. This CDR3 contains 15 residues. Unmatched junction bases numbered 2, after V lost 0 bases and J lost 6 bases. CDR3 nucleotide sequence: TGTGCCAGCAGCTTGGGTCTAGCGGGGGCCGGGGAGCTGTTTTTT. It is translated as CASSLGLAGAGELFF.

The chain links TRBV19 to TRBJ1-1, with D unclear. Germline lookup yields CDR1 LNHDA and CDR2 SQIVND (reference sequence). Trimming removed 5 bases at V and 1 base at J, with 11 bases between. This CDR3 has 14 residues. The CDR3 region is CASSVGVPNTEAFF. For the CDR3, the DNA is TGTGCCAGTAGTGTCGGGGTTCCGAACACTGAAGCTTTCTTT.

The J gene is TRBJ2-2, the V gene TRBV27; D is uncertain. Trimming pared 2 bases from V and 6 bases from J, leaving 4 bases between. Germline V CDR1 and CDR2: MNHEY, SMNVEV (reference sequence). The CDR3 loop spans 12 amino acids. The CDR3 DNA sequence: TGTGCCAGCAGTTTAATCGCCGGGGAGCTGTTTTTT. Amino acid sequence: CASSLIAGELFF.